This TCR beta chain came from a study of human T cells and chemical hapten exposure. On the study more broadly: The use of 2% DPC on around 2 cm by around 2 cm of upper inner arm skin constituted sensitization. Notes on the study in general: Donors, who had alopecia, may show an immune response that differs from healthy people's.

Time point given: patch test 3, about 24 weeks after DPC sensitization. The sample's treatment: therapeutic diphenylcyclopropenone sensitization with weekly scalp DPC. Each patch test followed a blood draw. Library construction involved attaching unique molecular identifiers to individual cDNA molecules, which allowed quantitative, reproducible TCR counting. TCRdb reprocessed the RACE reads via MiXCR and lists one record per CDR3 protein. The sample records about 190,000 distinct CDR3 sequences, under 30% being singletons. The ends were cut back, 2 bases at V and 5 bases at J, with 9 bases in the middle. The germline CDR1 and CDR2 sequences are MNHEY and SVGAGI. This CDR3 has 14 residues. This clonotype was seen only a few times. No antigen is known for it.

The gene calls are TRBV6-5 and TRBJ2-2, with TRBD1 as a possible D gene (6 bases). The receptor was derived from a woman aged 40 to 50 with alopecia areata. Some clones in this sample may be carry-over from other donors' samples. This material consisted of whole blood, taken in connection with sensitization to the hapten diphenylcyclopropenone (DPC). The CDR3 nucleotides read TGTGCCAGCAGTTACCGAGACAGGACCGGGGAGCTGTTTTTT. Its protein is CASSYRDRTGELFF.